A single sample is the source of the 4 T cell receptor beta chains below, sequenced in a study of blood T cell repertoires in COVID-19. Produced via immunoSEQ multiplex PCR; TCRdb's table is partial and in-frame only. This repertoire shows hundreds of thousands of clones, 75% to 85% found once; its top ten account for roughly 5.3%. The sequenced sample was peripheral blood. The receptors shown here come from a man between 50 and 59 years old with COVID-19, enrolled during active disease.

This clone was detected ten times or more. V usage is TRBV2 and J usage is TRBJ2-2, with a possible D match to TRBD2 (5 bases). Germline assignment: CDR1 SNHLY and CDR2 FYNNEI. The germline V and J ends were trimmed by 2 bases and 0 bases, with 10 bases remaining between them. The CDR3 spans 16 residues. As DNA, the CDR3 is TGTGCCAGCAGTGAATTGGAGGATTCGAACACCGGGGAGCTGTTTTTT. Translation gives CASSELEDSNTGELFF.

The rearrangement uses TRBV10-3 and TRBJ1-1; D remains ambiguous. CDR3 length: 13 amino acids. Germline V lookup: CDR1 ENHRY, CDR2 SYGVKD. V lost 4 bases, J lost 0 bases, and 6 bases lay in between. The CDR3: CAISVELNTEAFF. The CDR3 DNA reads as TGTGCCATCAGTGTAGAGCTGAACACTGAAGCTTTCTTT.

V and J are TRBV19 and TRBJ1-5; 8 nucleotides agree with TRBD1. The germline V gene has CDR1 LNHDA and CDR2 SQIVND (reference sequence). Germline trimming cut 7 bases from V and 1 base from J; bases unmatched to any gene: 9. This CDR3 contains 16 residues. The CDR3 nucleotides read TGTGCCAGTAAACCGACAGGGGTTTTAAGCAATCAGCCCCAGCATTTT. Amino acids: CASKPTGVLSNQPQHF. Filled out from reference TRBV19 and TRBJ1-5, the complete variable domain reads DGGITQSPKYLFRKEGQNVTLSCEQNLNHDAMYWYRQDPGQGLRLIYYSQIVNDFQKGDIAEGYSVSREKKESFPLTVTSAQKNPTAFYLCASKPTGVLSNQPQHFGDGTRLSIL.

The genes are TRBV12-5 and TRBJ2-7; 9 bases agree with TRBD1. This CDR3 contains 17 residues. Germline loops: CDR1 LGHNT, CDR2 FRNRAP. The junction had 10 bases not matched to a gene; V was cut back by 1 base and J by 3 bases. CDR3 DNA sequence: TGTGCTAGTGGTTTGGGCCCCTCGGGACAGGGTGACTACGAGCAGTACTTC. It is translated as CASGLGPSGQGDYEQYF.